This is a list of T cell receptor beta chains from one sample in a study of cytotoxic CD8 clonotypes in ibrutinib-treated CLL. TCRdb keeps only in-frame clones here, not all; method: immunoSEQ multiplex PCR. The table includes approximately 91,000 clones, 75% to 85% detected once. Sequencing used PBMCs, obtained after 12 months of ibrutinib treatment. The receptor set was obtained from a human donor with chronic lymphocytic leukemia. The CDR3 runs from the conserved cysteine through the conserved F or W. D genes are given only for firm matches. A row's size may be missing; if present it is once, few, many or a size class.

CDR3nt	CDR3aa	v_gene	j_gene	abundance	d_gene
TGTGCCAGTGGGGGCGCTAGTCAGCCCCAGCATTTT	CASGGASQPQHF	TRBV7-2	TRBJ1-5	once	-
TGTGCCAGCAGTTTATCTGGGACTAGCGGGAGGGCCGGAAACACAGATACGCAGTATTTT	CASSLSGTSGRAGNTDTQYF	TRBV28	TRBJ2-3	-	TRBD2
TGTGCCAGCAGCCGAGGTCCGAGCTCCTACAATGAGCAGTTCTTC	CASSRGPSSYNEQFF	TRBV5-6	TRBJ2-1	-	-
TGTGCCATCTCCCGGGGTAGCAATCAGCCCCAGCATTTT	CAISRGSNQPQHF	TRBV10-3	TRBJ1-5	-	-
TGTGCCAGCGCCTCCACGGGACAGGGGGTCGGGCAGTACTTC	CASASTGQGVGQYF	TRBV11-1	TRBJ2-7	-	TRBD1
TGTGCCATCAGTGAGTCCGGCACCATATATTTT	CAISESGTIYF	TRBV10-3	TRBJ1-3	-	-
TGTGCCAGCAGCTTTGTCAGGGGAGGGACCCAGTACTTC	CASSFVRGGTQYF	TRBV5-8	TRBJ2-5	-	-
TGCGCCAGCAGTCAAGCCGGGCACCCCGACTCCTACGAGCAGTACTTC	CASSQAGHPDSYEQYF	TRBV23-1	TRBJ2-7	-	-
TGTGCCAGCTCACCAAGAGAGACAGAAACAGATACGCAGTATTTT	CASSPRETETDTQYF	TRBV18	TRBJ2-3	-	-
TGTGCCATCAGTTCCCAGGGGAGTCGAAACACCGGGGAGCTGTTTTTT	CAISSQGSRNTGELFF	TRBV10-3	TRBJ2-2	once	-
TGTGCCAGCAGCTTAGCAACTTCGGGGGCGGGGCCCGGGGAGCTGTTTTTT	CASSLATSGAGPGELFF	TRBV11-3	TRBJ2-2	-	-
TGTGCCAGCAGTGAAGGCGTGGGCCCCAGAAGACATGGCTACACCTTC	CASSEGVGPRRHGYTF	TRBV2	TRBJ1-2	-	-
TGTGCCAGCAGCCCCTCTTTGGGTTACGAGCAGTACTTC	CASSPSLGYEQYF	TRBV27	TRBJ2-7	-	-
TGTGCCAGCAGCACCGGACTCACAGATACGCAGTATTTT	CASSTGLTDTQYF	TRBV11-1	TRBJ2-3	-	-
TGTGCCAGCTCACCGACAGGGGGCGACTATGGCTACACCTTC	CASSPTGGDYGYTF	TRBV18	TRBJ1-2	-	TRBD1
TGTGCCAGCAGCCCCACAGGGGTACAAGAGACCCAGTACTTC	CASSPTGVQETQYF	TRBV7-2	TRBJ2-5	-	TRBD1
TGTGCCAGCAGCCAAGATGCGACCCCGGTCCGCAATGAGCAGTTCTTC	CASSQDATPVRNEQFF	TRBV4-2	TRBJ2-1	-	-
TGTGCCAGCAGCTTCTTAGGAGCCAACAGCGGCGAGCAGTACTTC	CASSFLGANSGEQYF	TRBV5-6	TRBJ2-7	-	-
TGTGCCAGCATCGGGCCCGCGAACACCGGGGAGCTGTTTTTT	CASIGPANTGELFF	TRBV5-6	TRBJ2-2	-	-
TGTGCCAGCTCACCATCAGCTGGTAGCACAGATACGCAGTATTTT	CASSPSAGSTDTQYF	TRBV18	TRBJ2-3	-	-
TGTGCCAGCAGCTTACGAGGGGACAGGGGGCCCGAGCAGTACTTC	CASSLRGDRGPEQYF	TRBV11-2	TRBJ2-7	once	TRBD1
TGTGCCAGCAGTGCCCCGACCAGTTACGAGCAGTACTTC	CASSAPTSYEQYF	TRBV25-1	TRBJ2-7	-	-
TGTGCCACCATGGGGGGGAGCACAGATACGCAGTATTTT	CATMGGSTDTQYF	TRBV6-6	TRBJ2-3	-	TRBD2
TGTGCCAGCAGTGCCGACTACCCCGGATACAATGAGCAGTTCTTC	CASSADYPGYNEQFF	TRBV6-5	TRBJ2-1	-	-
TGCGCCAGCTTCCGGGGGGCCGCCAACAATGAGCAGTTCTTC	CASFRGAANNEQFF	TRBV5-1	TRBJ2-1	-	-
TGTGCCAGCAGCCCACTCTTGGGGGTAGAGACCCAGTACTTC	CASSPLLGVETQYF	TRBV5-6	TRBJ2-5	-	-
TGTGCCAGCAGTTTTGGGACAGGGGGTGGCTACACCTTC	CASSFGTGGGYTF	TRBV27	TRBJ1-2	few	TRBD1
TGTGCCAGCAGCCCGGGACAGGCCCCAGGGGGCTACACCTTC	CASSPGQAPGGYTF	TRBV7-9	TRBJ1-2	-	TRBD1
TGTGCCAGTAGTATCCTGGGGGCAAACGAGCAGTACTTC	CASSILGANEQYF	TRBV19	TRBJ2-7	-	-
TGTGCCAGCAGTGGCGGGAGTCTCTCCTACGAGCAGTACTTC	CASSGGSLSYEQYF	TRBV2	TRBJ2-7	-	TRBD2
TGTGCCAGCTCACCAGGAAACGCCTACGAGCAGTACTTC	CASSPGNAYEQYF	TRBV18	TRBJ2-7	-	-
TGCGCCAGCAGCTTGGGGTTTCCCGGGAACGAGCAGTACTTC	CASSLGFPGNEQYF	TRBV5-1	TRBJ2-7	-	-
TGTGCCAGCAGTAGACAGGGGGGGGAGGCTTTCTTT	CASSRQGGEAFF	TRBV6-6	TRBJ1-1	-	TRBD1
TGTGCCAGCAGCCCCAGGGGCGAAGCCTACGAGCAGTACTTC	CASSPRGEAYEQYF	TRBV6-1	TRBJ2-7	-	-
TGTGCCAGCAGCCCAAGGGGGGGGAGGGGCACAGATACGCAGTATTTT	CASSPRGGRGTDTQYF	TRBV9	TRBJ2-3	-	-
TGTGCCAGCAGCCCCAGGGGGGGCGGGAGGAACACAGATACGCAGTATTTT	CASSPRGGGRNTDTQYF	TRBV7-6	TRBJ2-3	-	-
TGTGCCACCAAGGACAGGGCGAATCAGCCCCAGCATTTT	CATKDRANQPQHF	TRBV6-5	TRBJ1-5	-	TRBD1
TGTGCCAGCACCACGACAGGCACCCAAGAGACCCAGTACTTC	CASTTTGTQETQYF	TRBV7-2	TRBJ2-5	once	-
TGTGCCAGCAGAGAACAGGTATTCAACACTGAAGCTTTCTTT	CASREQVFNTEAFF	TRBV2	TRBJ1-1	-	-
TGTGCCAGCAGCTTTGGTGGGGACAATGAGCAGTTCTTC	CASSFGGDNEQFF	TRBV7-2	TRBJ2-1	-	-
TGTGCCATCAAAGGGGGGGCCACAGGAGGGGTAGTCGATGGCTACACCTTC	CAIKGGATGGVVDGYTF	TRBV10-3	TRBJ1-2	-	-
TGTGCCAGCAGCCCCAGGGCCACTGAAGCTTTCTTT	CASSPRATEAFF	TRBV5-8	TRBJ1-1	-	-
TGCGCCAGCGCACCGACTAGCGGGAGTTCCAACGAGCAGTACTTC	CASAPTSGSSNEQYF	TRBV5-1	TRBJ2-7	-	TRBD2
TGTGCCAGCAGCCTCGGGACATACGAAAAACTGTTTTTT	CASSLGTYEKLFF	TRBV7-9	TRBJ1-4	-	-
TGTGCCAGCAGTTTTGGAGCGGGAGGGCCCACAGATACGCAGTATTTT	CASSFGAGGPTDTQYF	TRBV27	TRBJ2-3	-	TRBD2
TGTGCCAGCAGCGTATGGGGACAGGGGGCTGAAGCTTTCTTT	CASSVWGQGAEAFF	TRBV9	TRBJ1-1	-	TRBD1
TGTGCCAGCAGCGCCTCCGACAGGGCAGGGTGGGAGACCCAGTACTTC	CASSASDRAGWETQYF	TRBV9	TRBJ2-5	once	TRBD1
TGTGCCAGCAGCCCCGGTGGCGGGCCTTACGAGCAGTACTTC	CASSPGGGPYEQYF	TRBV11-2	TRBJ2-7	-	-
TGTGCCAGCAGTGGCCCCAATCAGCCCCAGCATTTT	CASSGPNQPQHF	TRBV27	TRBJ1-5	-	-
TGTGCCATCAGTGAGTCTCTGGGGTTGGGAACTGAAGCTTTCTTT	CAISESLGLGTEAFF	TRBV10-3	TRBJ1-1	-	-
TGTGCCAGCAGTCCCCAGACAGTTTTTTCGGGAAACACCATATATTTT	CASSPQTVFSGNTIYF	TRBV28	TRBJ1-3	-	-
TGTGCCAGCAGTGATGGGCTGAACACTGAAGCTTTCTTT	CASSDGLNTEAFF	TRBV6-1	TRBJ1-1	once	-
TGTGCCAGCAGCCGGGACAGGGTGGGCTATGGCTACACCTTC	CASSRDRVGYGYTF	TRBV11-1	TRBJ1-2	once	TRBD1
TGTGCCAGCAGCTTAGGCCCCCTAGGGGGCGGCCCCACAGATACGCAGTATTTT	CASSLGPLGGGPTDTQYF	TRBV7-2	TRBJ2-3	-	TRBD1
TGTGCCAGCTCAGAACAGGAGGTGGATGCTTTCTTT	CASSEQEVDAFF	TRBV18	TRBJ1-1	-	-